Following are 10 T cell receptor beta chains from one sample sequenced in a study of T-cell reconstitution after alpha-beta-depleted transplantation in children. Preparing the TCRbeta library involved the use of unique molecular identifiers. TCRdb reanalysed the PCR reads using MiXCR and keeps one entry per CDR3 protein. The table lists some 600,000 distinct CDR3 sequences, 10% to 15% of them singletons, with 2.2% in the top ten. The sequences come from PBMCs, mostly from graft donor cells, collected 360 days after TCRalphabeta/CD19-depleted stem cell transplant. The receptors derive from a male patient younger than 18 who had a stem cell transplant for acute myeloid leukemia, so the T cells may come from the graft donor.

This clonotype was seen more than once but under ten times. V usage is TRBV4-1 and J usage is TRBJ2-7; D ambiguous. The CDR3 covers 14 residues. Trimming took off 0 bases at V and 2 bases at J, with 8 bases between the two ends. The germline gives CDR1 MGHRA, CDR2 YSYEKL. CDR3 DNA: TGCGCCAGCAGCCAAGACCCTTTTACCTACGAGCAGTACTTC. Translated, it gives CASSQDPFTYEQYF.

The V call is TRBV28, the J call TRBJ1-1; D might be TRBD1 (5 bases). Trimming removed 6 bases at V and 11 bases at J, with 16 bases between. The V gene's germline CDR1 is MDHEN and CDR2 SYDVKM. The CDR3 contains 12 residues. CDR3 DNA: TGTGCCAGCAGCCTCTTCCCTGAGGGGGCTTTCTTT. As protein: CASSLFPEGAFF.

The chain has TRBV11-2 and TRBJ2-1, with a possible D match to TRBD2 (6 bases). V dropped 3 bases and J dropped 4 bases, with 16 bases sitting between them. Germline-derived CDR1 and CDR2 are SGHAT and FQNNGV. The CDR3 extends over 16 amino acids. DNA for the CDR3: TGTGCCAGCAGCTTCCGGACTGAGGGGAGGTACAATGAGCAGTTCTTC. As protein: CASSFRTEGRYNEQFF.

The sample holds many counts of this clonotype. This rearrangement joins TRBV20-1 to TRBJ2-7; 8 nucleotides match TRBD1. The germline gives CDR1 DFQATT, CDR2 SNEGSKA (reference sequence). V trimming: 3 bases; J trimming: 6 bases; junction bases outside the gene matches: 13. This CDR3 is 15 amino acids long. CDR3 sequence (DNA): TGCAGTGCTAGGGTTCCTGGACAGGGTACGAGCGAGCAGTACTTC. Translating gives CSARVPGQGTSEQYF.

The genes are TRBV7-2 and TRBJ1-2, with no clear D. V lost 2 bases to trimming and J lost 8 bases, with 18 bases between them. Germline V gene lookup returns CDR1 SGHTA and CDR2 FQGNSA. This CDR3 comprises 15 residues. Here the CDR3 reads CASSLLRQDWWGYTF. The DNA of the CDR3 is TGTGCCAGCAGCTTACTAAGACAAGATTGGTGGGGCTACACCTTC.

The chain couples TRBV7-8 to TRBJ2-1, with TRBD1 matching 9 bases. The V gene's germline CDR1 is SGHVS and CDR2 FQNEAQ. The V segment lost 4 bases and the J segment 5 bases; nucleotides outside the gene matches: 9. The CDR3 has 16 amino acids. The CDR3 DNA is TGTGCCAGCAGCTCACGGGGACAGGGTCCCCACAATGAGCAGTTCTTC. Encoded protein: CASSSRGQGPHNEQFF.

V usage is TRBV7-8 and J usage is TRBJ2-7, with TRBD1 matching 10 bases. Germline trimming cut 3 bases from V and 4 bases from J; bases unmatched to any gene: 9. CDR1 is SGHVS, CDR2 FQNEAQ, per germline. The CDR3 spans 16 residues. CDR3 in DNA: TGTGCCAGCAGCTTGCACACCGGGACAGGGGCTTACGAGCAGTACTTC. Protein: CASSLHTGTGAYEQYF. Together with reference TRBV7-8 and TRBJ2-7, the CDR3 gives the full variable domain: GAGVSQSPRYKVAKRGQDVALRCDPISGHVSLFWYQQALGQGPEFLTYFQNEAQLDKSGLPSDRFFAERPEGSVSTLKIQRTQQEDSAVYLCASSLHTGTGAYEQYFGPGTRLTVT.

This chain connects TRBV7-2 to TRBJ2-2; D is possibly TRBD1 or TRBD2 (5 bases each). V was clipped by 1 base and J by 7 bases, with 13 bases between them. Per the germline V gene, CDR1 is SGHTA and CDR2 is FQGNSA. The CDR3 is made up of 15 amino acids. The CDR3 DNA is TGTGCCAGCAGCTTAGTGTGGGGGAGCGGCGGGGAGCTGTTTTTT. Protein: CASSLVWGSGGELFF.

This clonotype was detected ten times or more. This rearrangement joins TRBV5-1 to TRBJ2-7; maybe TRBD2 (6 bases). Germline values: CDR1 SGHRS, CDR2 YFSETQ. The V end lost 0 bases, the J end lost 2 bases, and 9 bases lay between the germline ends. The CDR3 sequence is 14 residues long. CDR3 in DNA: TGCGCCAGCAGCTTGGACGGGGGTGCCTACGAGCAGTACTTC. This gives the protein CASSLDGGAYEQYF. Drawing the rest from reference TRBV5-1 and TRBJ2-7, the complete variable domain is KAGVTQTPRYLIKTRGQQVTLSCSPISGHRSVSWYQQTPGQGLQFLFEYFSETQRNKGNFPGRFSGRQFSNSRSEMNVSTLELGDSALYLCASSLDGGAYEQYFGPGTRLTVT.

This clonotype occurred a few times. This sequence joins TRBV7-9 and TRBJ2-5; possibly TRBD2 for D (6 bases). CDR1 SEHNR and CDR2 FQNEAQ come from the germline V gene (reference sequence). This CDR3 comprises 14 residues. The germline V and J ends were trimmed by 4 bases and 5 bases, with 14 bases remaining between them. The CDR3 loop is CASSSDGTRETQYF. The CDR3 nucleotides read TGTGCCAGCAGCTCCGACGGGACTCGGGAGACCCAGTACTTC.